What follows are 21 T cell receptor beta chains derived from one specimen sequenced in a study of blood T cell repertoires in COVID-19 (dated by TCRdb to 2018 to 2020). Receptors were amplified or captured by the immunoSEQ multiplex PCR assay. What TCRdb holds here is the immuneACCESS table cut down to in-frame rearrangements. Part of the clones is not present; checked against another copy, under half of the missing clones reflect an unresolved V gene, and the others are unexplained. In all, the sample holds approximately 500,000 clones, and over 75% of those were seen once. Roughly 3.2% of the sample rests with the top ten. Sequenced material: peripheral blood. These receptors came from a human donor in a cohort sampled during active COVID-19.

The chain links TRBV4-2 to TRBJ1-6; tentative D call: TRBD1 (6 bases). Germline V gene sequence: CDR1 LGHNA, CDR2 YNFKEQ. The CDR3 loop spans 15 amino acids. The ends were cut back, 0 bases at V and 7 bases at J, with 10 bases in the middle. CDR3 residues: CASSQDPTGNSPLHF. CDR3 in DNA: TGTGCCAGCAGCCAAGATCCTACAGGGAATTCACCCCTCCACTTT.

This clone came up once. The rearrangement uses TRBV19 and TRBJ2-5; unclear D gene. V lost 4 bases to trimming and J lost 3 bases, with 9 bases between them. Germline CDR1 is LNHDA and CDR2 is SQIVND (reference sequence). The CDR3 covers 13 residues. CDR3 loop: CASSTRPEETQYF. DNA for the CDR3: TGTGCCAGTAGTACCCGTCCCGAAGAGACCCAGTACTTC.

The rearrangement joins TRBV19 to TRBJ1-2; D gene unclear. Germline V gene data show CDR1 as LNHDA and CDR2 as SQIVND (reference sequence). The CDR3 extends over 12 amino acids. With 4 bases removed from V and 6 bases from J, the gap between germline ends came to 9 bases. Here the CDR3 DNA reads TGTGCCAGTAGTACCCGGGGAAATGGCTACACCTTC. It encodes CASSTRGNGYTF.

The chain carries TRBV28 and TRBJ2-3; tentatively, D is TRBD1 (5 bases). Deletions cut 5 bases from V and 2 bases from J, with 17 bases between. The CDR3 is made up of 16 amino acids. CDR1 is MDHEN and CDR2 is SYDVKM in the germline V gene. The CDR3 sequence is CASSRQSEAFTDTQYF. Written as DNA, the CDR3 is TGTGCCAGCAGTCGACAGTCAGAAGCCTTCACAGATACGCAGTATTTT. Looking up the rest from reference TRBV28 and TRBJ2-3 gives the full variable domain: DVKVTQSSRYLVKRTGEKVFLECVQDMDHENMFWYRQDPGLGLRLIYFSYDVKMKEKGDIPEGYSVSREKKERFSLILESASTNQTSMYLCASSRQSEAFTDTQYFGPGTRLTVL.

The chain has TRBV5-5 and TRBJ2-5; the D gene is possibly TRBD1 (6 bases). With 3 bases removed from V and 1 base from J, the gap between germline ends came to 10 bases. The CDR3 extends over 14 amino acids. The V gene's germline CDR1 is SGHKS and CDR2 YYEKEE (reference sequence). CDR3 DNA: TGTGCCAGCAGCTCGGGACAAACCCAAGAGACCCAGTACTTC. This encodes CASSSGQTQETQYF.

This chain connects TRBV15 to TRBJ2-1; 10 nucleotides agree with TRBD2. Germline CDR1 and CDR2: LNHNV and YYDKDF (reference sequence). This CDR3 is 15 amino acids long. Trimming at V came to 1 base and at J to 3 bases, leaving 0 bases not matched to a gene. In DNA, the CDR3 is TGTGCCACCAGCAGAGGACTAGCGGGCTACAATGAGCAGTTCTTC. It specifies CATSRGLAGYNEQFF.

This clone was seen just once. CDR3 in amino acids: CASSYGRANTEAFF. The CDR3 DNA reads TGTGCCAGTAGTTACGGTAGAGCGAACACTGAAGCTTTCTTT. V is TRBV19 and J is TRBJ1-1; no clear D. Trimming shortened V by 5 bases and J by 1 base, and 11 bases separated the two germline ends. The CDR3 has 14 amino acids. Per the germline V gene, CDR1 is LNHDA and CDR2 is SQIVND (reference sequence). The full variable domain, in which reference TRBV19 and TRBJ1-1 provide the parts outside the CDR3, is DGGITQSPKYLFRKEGQNVTLSCEQNLNHDAMYWYRQDPGQGLRLIYYSQIVNDFQKGDIAEGYSVSREKKESFPLTVTSAQKNPTAFYLCASSYGRANTEAFFGQGTRLTVV.

The chain employs TRBV11-2 and TRBJ2-3; 8 bases agree with TRBD1. The CDR3 consists of 16 residues. Germline CDR1 SGHAT, CDR2 FQNNGV. The V and J ends lost 3 bases and 0 bases, in that order; junction bases with no gene match: 5. CDR3 amino acids: CASSFLQGDSTDTQYF. CDR3 DNA sequence: TGTGCCAGCAGCTTTCTACAGGGGGATAGCACAGATACGCAGTATTTT.

The count of this clone is one. The chain employs TRBV2 and TRBJ1-1, with no clear D. CDR1 SNHLY and CDR2 FYNNEI come from the germline V gene. V was shortened by 4 bases and J by 3 bases, with 6 bases between the two germline ends. The CDR3 spans 12 residues. The CDR3 is CASSVEDTEAFF. CDR3 in DNA: TGTGCCAGCAGTGTGGAGGACACTGAAGCTTTCTTT. The entire variable domain, with the rest obtained from reference TRBV2 and TRBJ1-1, is as follows: EPEVTQTPSHQVTQMGQEVILRCVPISNHLYFYWYRQILGQKVEFLVSFYNNEISEKSEIFDDQFSVERPDGSNFTLKIRSTKLEDSAMYFCASSVEDTEAFFGQGTRLTVV.

This chain links TRBV2 with TRBJ2-2, with 11 bases fitting TRBD2. Germline CDR1 SNHLY, CDR2 FYNNEI. The CDR3 sequence is 15 residues long. V gave up 11 bases and J gave up 2 bases; unmatched junction bases: 7. CDR3 sequence: CAVGTSGVNTGELFF. The DNA of the CDR3 is TGTGCCGTAGGGACTAGCGGAGTTAACACCGGGGAGCTGTTTTTT. Supplemented by reference TRBV2 and TRBJ2-2, the full variable domain reads EPEVTQTPSHQVTQMGQEVILRCVPISNHLYFYWYRQILGQKVEFLVSFYNNEISEKSEIFDDQFSVERPDGSNFTLKIRSTKLEDSAMYFCAVGTSGVNTGELFFGEGSRLTVL.

The chain carries TRBV11-3 and TRBJ2-7; possibly TRBD2 for D (5 bases). The CDR3 is 13 residues long. Trimming left V 6 bases short and J 5 bases short, with 14 bases between. Germline V lookup: CDR1 SGHNT, CDR2 YENEEA. Here the CDR3 DNA reads TGTGCCAGCAGTAACCGGGATATTAACGAGCAGTACTTC. It yields the protein CASSNRDINEQYF.

V usage is TRBV19 and J usage is TRBJ1-2; D is undetermined. V lost 3 bases and J 4 bases, leaving 18 bases between the germline ends. Per the germline V gene, CDR1 is LNHDA and CDR2 is SQIVND (reference sequence). The CDR3 has 16 amino acids. CDR3 in DNA: TGTGCCAGTAGTATTCGTCTAGAGTCAGCGCTCTATGGCTACACCTTC. Protein sequence: CASSIRLESALYGYTF. The whole variable domain, remainder taken from reference TRBV19 and TRBJ1-2, is DGGITQSPKYLFRKEGQNVTLSCEQNLNHDAMYWYRQDPGQGLRLIYYSQIVNDFQKGDIAEGYSVSREKKESFPLTVTSAQKNPTAFYLCASSIRLESALYGYTFGSGTRLTVV.

The V and J genes are TRBV29-1 and TRBJ2-3; perhaps TRBD1 as D (6 bases). The CDR3 is made up of 13 amino acids. Trimming shortened V by 7 bases and J by 0 bases, and 11 bases separated the two germline ends. The germline V gene has CDR1 SQVTM and CDR2 ANQGSEA. The CDR3 DNA reads TGCAGCGGTGGACAGTCTAGCACAGATACGCAGTATTTT. This encodes CSGGQSSTDTQYF.

This chain uses TRBV5-1 with TRBJ2-7; tentative D call: TRBD1 (6 bases). V was trimmed by 3 bases and J by 3 bases, leaving 16 bases between them. Germline CDR1 SGHRS, CDR2 YFSETQ. The CDR3 runs 15 residues. CDR3 coding DNA: TGCGCCAGCAGCTCTTTCAGGGGAGATTTCTACGAGCAGTACTTC. It translates to CASSSFRGDFYEQYF.

The V call is TRBV18, the J call TRBJ2-2; TRBD1 agrees at 12 bases. The germline V gene has CDR1 KGHSH and CDR2 LQKENI. This CDR3 comprises 16 residues. V trimming: 5 bases; J trimming: 4 bases; junction bases outside the gene matches: 5. Here the CDR3 reads CASSTRDRGRTGELFF. CDR3 nucleotide sequence: TGTGCCAGCTCAACCCGGGACAGGGGGCGCACCGGGGAGCTGTTTTTT. The full variable domain, with the rest looked up from reference TRBV18 and TRBJ2-2, is NAGVMQNPRHLVRRRGQEARLRCSPMKGHSHVYWYRQLPEEGLKFMVYLQKENIIDESGMPKERFSAEFPKEGPSILRIQQVVRGDSAAYFCASSTRDRGRTGELFFGEGSRLTVL.

V is TRBV28 and J is TRBJ2-5; 11 positions agree with TRBD2. CDR3 length equals 15 residues. Germline lookup yields CDR1 MDHEN and CDR2 SYDVKM. V lost 3 bases and J lost 7; bases outside the gene matches: 7. CDR3 in amino acids: CASSFLAGGWGTQYF. CDR3 bases: TGTGCCAGCAGTTTCCTAGCGGGAGGTTGGGGGACCCAGTACTTC. The variable domain in full, completed from reference TRBV28 and TRBJ2-5, reads DVKVTQSSRYLVKRTGEKVFLECVQDMDHENMFWYRQDPGLGLRLIYFSYDVKMKEKGDIPEGYSVSREKKERFSLILESASTNQTSMYLCASSFLAGGWGTQYFGPGTRLLVL.

The chain carries TRBV6-6 and TRBJ2-3; TRBD2 is a possible D gene (6 bases). The CDR3 has 15 residues. Between the trimmed V and J ends, which lost 2 bases and 2 bases, there was a span of 11 bases. From germline, CDR1 is MNHNY and CDR2 SVGAGI (reference sequence). DNA of the CDR3: TGTGCCAGCAGTTACGAGACTAGTTCCACAGATACGCAGTATTTT. As protein: CASSYETSSTDTQYF.

The rearrangement joins TRBV6-1 to TRBJ1-2, with a tentative D call TRBD1 (5 bases). Germline V gene sequence: CDR1 MNHNS, CDR2 SASEGT. Trimming cost V 1 base and J 8 bases, with 11 bases left between them. This CDR3 has 13 amino acids. CDR3 nucleotides: TGTGCCAGCAGTGAAGGGGCAGGGAACGGCTACACCTTC. Translating gives CASSEGAGNGYTF.

The rearrangement uses TRBV12-3 or TRBV12-4 and TRBJ1-4; TRBD1 is a possible D gene (5 bases). This CDR3 has 13 amino acids. V lost 3 bases and J lost 8, with 10 bases in between. The CDR3 DNA sequence: TGTGCCAGCAGTTTGGAGGGGATGGAAAAACTGTTTTTT. Its translation: CASSLEGMEKLFF.

This chain uses TRBV7-9 with TRBJ2-7; D is uncertain. Trimming left V 5 bases short and J 3 bases short, with 5 bases between. Germline CDR1 is SEHNR and CDR2 is FQNEAQ (reference sequence). The CDR3 runs to 11 residues. CDR3 residues: CASSELYEQYF. As DNA, the CDR3 is TGTGCCAGCAGCGAACTCTACGAGCAGTACTTC.

This clone has only a few counts. CDR3 in amino acids: CATKFTPAYNSPLHF. For the CDR3, the DNA is TGTGCCACCAAGTTTACGCCGGCCTATAATTCACCCCTCCACTTT. The chain is built from TRBV15 and TRBJ1-6; unclear D gene. V was clipped by 7 bases and J by 2 bases, with 12 bases between them. The CDR3 has 15 amino acids. The germline CDR1 and CDR2 sequences are LNHNV and YYDKDF (reference sequence). Drawing the rest from reference TRBV15 and TRBJ1-6, the complete variable domain is DAMVIQNPRYQVTQFGKPVTLSCSQTLNHNVMYWYQQKSSQAPKLLFHYYDKDFNNEADTPDNFQSRRPNTSFCFLDIRSPGLGDTAMYLCATKFTPAYNSPLHFGNGTRLTVT.